One and the same sample provided the 14 T cell receptor beta chains below, sequenced in a study of technical replicates of blood from a few donors. Measured with immunoSEQ multiplex PCR; TCRdb has only the in-frame clones, and not every one. This table holds around 92,000 clones, around 95% found once. Material for sequencing was T cells isolated from PBMCs. The receptor set was obtained from a human donor in good health.

The chain combines TRBV4-1 with TRBJ2-3; D possibly corresponds to TRBD2 (5 bases). Germline V lookup: CDR1 MGHRA, CDR2 YSYEKL. Trimming took 8 bases from V and 1 from J, leaving 19 bases between them. The CDR3 is made up of 16 amino acids. The CDR3 reads CASGTGLMVGTDTQYF. CDR3 DNA: TGCGCCAGCGGAACGGGGTTAATGGTGGGCACAGATACGCAGTATTTT.

J is TRBJ1-2 and V is TRBV6-1; D is possibly TRBD1 (6 bases). This CDR3 is built from 13 residues. V was shortened by 4 bases and J by 3 bases, with 9 bases between the two germline ends. Per the germline V gene, CDR1 is MNHNS and CDR2 is SASEGT. The CDR3 here is CASSAGDHYGYTF. In DNA form, the CDR3 reads TGTGCCAGCAGTGCAGGGGATCACTATGGCTACACCTTC.

This sequence joins TRBV7-9 and TRBJ2-7; D is possibly TRBD1 (5 bases). Trimming left V 5 bases short and J 2 bases short, with 10 bases between. This CDR3 spans 13 amino acids. Germline V gene sequence: CDR1 SEHNR, CDR2 FQNEAQ (reference sequence). The CDR3 nucleotides are TGTGCCAGCAGCCCTGGGGCTACCTACGAGCAGTACTTC. Its translation: CASSPGATYEQYF.

The chain links TRBV5-6 to TRBJ1-4, with 8 positions matching TRBD1. Germline CDR1 and CDR2: SGHDT and YYEEEE. The CDR3 loop spans 17 amino acids. V gave up 5 bases and J gave up 8 bases; unmatched junction bases: 17. CDR3 residues: CASSLQGSQGAVEKLFF. DNA of the CDR3: TGTGCCAGCAGTCTGCAGGGGAGCCAGGGGGCAGTGGAAAAACTGTTTTTT.

This sequence joins TRBV5-1 and TRBJ2-7; TRBD1 aligns across 8 bases. The CDR3 has 16 amino acids. J gave up 0 bases and V 3 bases, and 8 bases lay outside the gene matches. Germline loops: CDR1 SGHRS, CDR2 YFSETQ. CDR3 in amino acids: CASSSITGQVSYEQYF. The CDR3 nucleotides read TGCGCCAGCAGCTCGATAACGGGACAGGTCTCCTACGAGCAGTACTTC.

The rearrangement links TRBV5-4 to TRBJ1-6; 7 bases are a match to TRBD1. The CDR3 is 17 amino acids. The germline CDR1 and CDR2 sequences are SGHNT and YYREEE (reference sequence). V lost 0 bases and J lost 5; bases outside the gene matches: 8. CDR3 in amino acids: CASSLGVDRANNSPLHF. The CDR3 nucleotides are TGTGCCAGCAGCTTGGGCGTTGACAGGGCAAATAATTCACCCCTCCACTTT.

The rearrangement links TRBV11-2 to TRBJ2-7; 8 positions match TRBD1. CDR1 is SGHAT and CDR2 is FQNNGV in the germline V gene. V gave up 5 bases and J gave up 0 bases; unmatched junction bases: 9. The CDR3 runs to 16 residues. CDR3 sequence: CASSPPGQVSSYEQYF. The DNA for the CDR3 is TGTGCCAGCAGCCCTCCGGGACAGGTGAGCTCCTACGAGCAGTACTTC. The variable domain in full, completed from reference TRBV11-2 and TRBJ2-7, reads EAGVAQSPRYKIIEKRQSVAFWCNPISGHATLYWYQQILGQGPKLLIQFQNNGVVDDSQLPKDRFSAERLKGVDSTLKIQPAKLEDSAVYLCASSPPGQVSSYEQYFGPGTRLTVT.

The rearrangement uses TRBV6-5 and TRBJ2-4; TRBD2 might be the D (6 bases). There are 14 residues in the CDR3. Trimming removed 5 bases from V and 1 base from J, with 9 bases in between. The germline gives CDR1 MNHEY, CDR2 SVGAGI. CDR3 in DNA: TGTGCCAGCAGTCGCGGGACGGCCAAAAACATTCAGTACTTC. Encoded protein: CASSRGTAKNIQYF.

The CDR3 nucleotides are TGTGCCATCAGCGGACTAGCGTCCTACGAGCAGTACTTC. Translation gives CAISGLASYEQYF. This sequence joins TRBV10-3 and TRBJ2-7, with 9 positions matching TRBD2. The CDR3 runs 13 residues. The V segment lost 6 bases and the J segment 1 base; nucleotides outside the gene matches: 1. Germline lookup yields CDR1 ENHRY and CDR2 SYGVKD.

This clone was counted once. The chain combines TRBV19 with TRBJ2-7, with 7 bases that match TRBD2. The germline gives CDR1 LNHDA, CDR2 SQIVND (reference sequence). Germline trimming cut 2 bases from V and 2 bases from J; bases unmatched to any gene: 3. This CDR3 region has 14 residues. The CDR3 region is CASSIMGLPYEQYF. The CDR3 bases are TGTGCCAGTAGTATAATGGGACTACCCTACGAGCAGTACTTC. The full variable domain, completed using reference TRBV19 and TRBJ2-7, is DGGITQSPKYLFRKEGQNVTLSCEQNLNHDAMYWYRQDPGQGLRLIYYSQIVNDFQKGDIAEGYSVSREKKESFPLTVTSAQKNPTAFYLCASSIMGLPYEQYFGPGTRLTVT.

The genes are TRBV6-6 and TRBJ1-1; 7 nucleotides line up with TRBD1. The CDR3 length is 13 residues. V shed 7 bases and J 1 base; nucleotides not matched to a gene: 3. Germline values: CDR1 MNHNY, CDR2 SVGAGI (reference sequence). The CDR3 DNA reads as TGTGCCAGCACCTGGACAGGGAACACTGAAGCTTTCTTT. Its protein product is CASTWTGNTEAFF.

Note on this clone: Other nucleotide sequences in the sample specify the same CDR3. The chain carries TRBV6-1 and TRBJ2-1; TRBD2 is a possible D gene (5 bases). CDR1 is MNHNS and CDR2 is SASEGT in the germline V gene. The CDR3 is made up of 13 amino acids. V was clipped by 3 bases and J by 3 bases, with 6 bases between them. In nucleotides, the CDR3 is TGTGCCAGCAGTGATCGGGGCTACAATGAGCAGTTCTTC. Protein: CASSDRGYNEQFF.

This clone was detected once. The V gene is TRBV9, the J gene TRBJ1-6, with a weak D call TRBD1 (6 bases). V lost 6 bases and J lost 7, with 11 bases in between. Germline V lookup: CDR1 SGDLS, CDR2 YYNGEE. The CDR3 is made up of 13 amino acids. The CDR3 region is CASNPTGNSPLHF. CDR3 in DNA: TGTGCCAGCAACCCAACAGGGAATTCACCCCTCCACTTT.

This clone is a singleton in its sample. The chain carries TRBV6-5 and TRBJ2-7; a weak D match, TRBD2 (6 bases). Germline V gives CDR1 MNHEY, CDR2 SVGAGI. The CDR3 spans 15 residues. Between the trimmed V and J ends, which lost 6 bases and 0 bases, there was a span of 15 bases. This CDR3 reads CASRLERAGSYEQYF. CDR3 DNA: TGTGCCAGCAGGTTAGAGAGAGCGGGCTCCTACGAGCAGTACTTC.